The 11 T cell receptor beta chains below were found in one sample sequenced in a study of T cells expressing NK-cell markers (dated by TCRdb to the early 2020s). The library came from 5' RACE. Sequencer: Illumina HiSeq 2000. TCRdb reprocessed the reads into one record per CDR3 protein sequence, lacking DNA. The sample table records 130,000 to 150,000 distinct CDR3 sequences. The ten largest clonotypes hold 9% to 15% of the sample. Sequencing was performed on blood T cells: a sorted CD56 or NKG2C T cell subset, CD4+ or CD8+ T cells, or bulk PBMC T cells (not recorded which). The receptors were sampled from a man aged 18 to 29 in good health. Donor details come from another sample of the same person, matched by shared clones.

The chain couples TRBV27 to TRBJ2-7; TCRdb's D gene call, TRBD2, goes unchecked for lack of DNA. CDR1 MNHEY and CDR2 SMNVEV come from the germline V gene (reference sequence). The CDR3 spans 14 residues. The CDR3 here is CASSVTSWSYEQYF.

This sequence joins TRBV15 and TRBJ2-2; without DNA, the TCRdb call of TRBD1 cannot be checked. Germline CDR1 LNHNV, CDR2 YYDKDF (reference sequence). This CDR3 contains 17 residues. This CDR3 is CATSRSRDTANTGELFF.

The CDR3 here is CATSAGTGEQYF. This chain links TRBV24-1 with TRBJ2-7; the D gene TCRdb calls, TRBD1, cannot be checked with no DNA. This CDR3 is 12 amino acids long. Germline values: CDR1 KGHDR, CDR2 SFDVKD.

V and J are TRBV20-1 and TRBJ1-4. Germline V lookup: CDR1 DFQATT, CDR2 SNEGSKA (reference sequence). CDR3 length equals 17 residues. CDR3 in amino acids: CSAPSVSSGTTNEKLFF.

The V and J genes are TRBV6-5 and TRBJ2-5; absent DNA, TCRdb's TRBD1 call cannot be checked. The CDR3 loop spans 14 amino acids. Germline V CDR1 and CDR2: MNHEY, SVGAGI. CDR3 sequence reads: CASSYSTGEETQYF.

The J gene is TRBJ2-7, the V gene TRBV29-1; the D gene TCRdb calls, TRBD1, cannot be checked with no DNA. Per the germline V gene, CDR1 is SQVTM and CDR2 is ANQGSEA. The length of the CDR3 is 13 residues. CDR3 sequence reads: CSVGGGELYEQYF.

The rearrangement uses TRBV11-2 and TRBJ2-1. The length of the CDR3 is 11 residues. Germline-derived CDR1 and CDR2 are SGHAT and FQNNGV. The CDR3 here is CASSQVNEQFF.

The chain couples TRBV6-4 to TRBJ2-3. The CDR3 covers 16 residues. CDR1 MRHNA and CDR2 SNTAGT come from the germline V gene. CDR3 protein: CASSDGATSITDTQYF.

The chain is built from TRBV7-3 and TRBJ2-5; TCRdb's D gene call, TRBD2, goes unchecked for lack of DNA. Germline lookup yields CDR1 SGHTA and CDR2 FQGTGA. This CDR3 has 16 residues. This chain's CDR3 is CASSLGNGGSLETQYF.

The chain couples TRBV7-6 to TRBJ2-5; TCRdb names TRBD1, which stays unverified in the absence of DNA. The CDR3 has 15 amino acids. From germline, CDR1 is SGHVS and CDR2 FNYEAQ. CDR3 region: CASSLARGQGETQYF.

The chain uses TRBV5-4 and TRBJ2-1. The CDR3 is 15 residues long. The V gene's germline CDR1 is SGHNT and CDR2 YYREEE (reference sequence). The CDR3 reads CASSLVSGPLNEQFF.